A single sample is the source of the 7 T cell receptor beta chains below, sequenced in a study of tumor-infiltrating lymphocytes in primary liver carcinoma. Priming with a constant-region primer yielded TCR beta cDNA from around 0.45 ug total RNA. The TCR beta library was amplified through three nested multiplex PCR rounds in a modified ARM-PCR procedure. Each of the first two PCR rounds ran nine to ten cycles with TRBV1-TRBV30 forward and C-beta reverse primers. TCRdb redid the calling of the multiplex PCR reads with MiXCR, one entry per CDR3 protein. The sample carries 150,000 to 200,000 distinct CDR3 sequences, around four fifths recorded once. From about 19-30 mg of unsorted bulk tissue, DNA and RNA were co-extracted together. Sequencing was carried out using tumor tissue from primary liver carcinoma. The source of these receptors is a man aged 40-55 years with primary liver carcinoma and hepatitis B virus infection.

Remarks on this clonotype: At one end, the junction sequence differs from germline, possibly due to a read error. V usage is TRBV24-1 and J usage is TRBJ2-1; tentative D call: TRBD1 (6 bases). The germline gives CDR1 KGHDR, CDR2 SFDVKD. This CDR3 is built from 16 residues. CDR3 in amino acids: CATSDLEGHKNNEEFF. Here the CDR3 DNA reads TGTGCTACCAGTGATCTTGAGGGACACAAGAACAATGAGGAGTTCTTC.

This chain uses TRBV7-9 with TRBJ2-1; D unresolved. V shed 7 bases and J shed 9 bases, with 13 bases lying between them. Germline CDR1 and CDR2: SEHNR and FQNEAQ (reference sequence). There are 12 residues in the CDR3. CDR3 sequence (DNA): TGTGCCAGCAAGCCGGAGCGTGGTGAGCAGTTCTTC. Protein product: CASKPERGEQFF.

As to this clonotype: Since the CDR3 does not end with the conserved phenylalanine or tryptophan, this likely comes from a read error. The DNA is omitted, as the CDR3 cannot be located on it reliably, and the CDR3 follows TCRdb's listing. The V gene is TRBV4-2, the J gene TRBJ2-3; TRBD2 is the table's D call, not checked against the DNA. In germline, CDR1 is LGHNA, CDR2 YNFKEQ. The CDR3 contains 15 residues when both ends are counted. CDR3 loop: CASACVLPSTDTQFL.

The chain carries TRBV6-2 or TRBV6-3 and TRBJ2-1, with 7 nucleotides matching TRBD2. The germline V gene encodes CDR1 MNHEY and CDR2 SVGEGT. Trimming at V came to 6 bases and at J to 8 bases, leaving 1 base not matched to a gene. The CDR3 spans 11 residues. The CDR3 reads CASRGRDEQFF. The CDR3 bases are TGTGCCAGCAGGGGGAGGGATGAGCAGTTCTTC.

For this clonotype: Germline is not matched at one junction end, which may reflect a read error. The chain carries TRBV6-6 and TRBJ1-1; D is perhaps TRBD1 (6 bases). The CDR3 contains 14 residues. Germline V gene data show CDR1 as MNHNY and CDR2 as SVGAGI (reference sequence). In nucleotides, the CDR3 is TGTGCCAGCTCCGGGGACAATAAGAGCACTGAAGCTTCCTTT. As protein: CASSGDNKSTEASF.

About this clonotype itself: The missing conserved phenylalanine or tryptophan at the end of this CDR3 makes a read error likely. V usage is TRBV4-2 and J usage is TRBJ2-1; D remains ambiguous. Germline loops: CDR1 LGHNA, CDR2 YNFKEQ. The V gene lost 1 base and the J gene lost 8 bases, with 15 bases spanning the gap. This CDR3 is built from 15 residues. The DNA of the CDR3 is TGTGCCAGCAGCCAAGCCTCGGACGGCGGCTATGAGCAGTTCCTC. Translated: CASSQASDGGYEQFL.

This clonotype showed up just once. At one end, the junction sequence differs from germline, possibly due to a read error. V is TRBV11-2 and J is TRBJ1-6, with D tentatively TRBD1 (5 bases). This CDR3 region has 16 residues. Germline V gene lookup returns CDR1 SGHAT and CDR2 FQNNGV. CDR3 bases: TGTGCCAGCATGTTAGGGGACGACGGTTATAATTCACCCCTCCACTTC. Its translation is CASMLGDDGYNSPLHF.